This T cell receptor (beta chain) was retrieved from a study of chemoradiotherapy in HPV16-positive cancers. Study context: Candidate HPV-specific clones and shared TCR motifs came from two HPV16-positive patients.

Regarding this clone: What it recognizes is unknown.

Study-level results: Candidate HPV-specific clones and E7-related TCR motifs grew in tumor during treatment.

This CDR3 spans 15 amino acids. The junction had 8 bases not matched to a gene; V was cut back by 4 bases and J by 6 bases. Germline V CDR1 and CDR2: SGHDT, YYEEEE. Over chemoradiotherapy, repertoires were sampled more than once. The protocol was immunoSEQ multiplex PCR, while the TCRdb copy is restricted to in-frame clones and leaves out a portion. The sample lists 53,000 or so clones, about 88% seen once, with approximately 3.5% in the top ten. This TCR derives from a human donor with HPV-associated anogenital cancer. Here the sequenced sample was blood, taken from a patient who underwent chemoradiotherapy. V usage is TRBV5-6 and J usage is TRBJ2-1, with 9 bases fitting TRBD1. The CDR3 DNA reads as TGTGCCAGCAGCCCCGGACAGGGGATATCCAATGAGCAGTTCTTC. It yields the protein CASSPGQGISNEQFF.